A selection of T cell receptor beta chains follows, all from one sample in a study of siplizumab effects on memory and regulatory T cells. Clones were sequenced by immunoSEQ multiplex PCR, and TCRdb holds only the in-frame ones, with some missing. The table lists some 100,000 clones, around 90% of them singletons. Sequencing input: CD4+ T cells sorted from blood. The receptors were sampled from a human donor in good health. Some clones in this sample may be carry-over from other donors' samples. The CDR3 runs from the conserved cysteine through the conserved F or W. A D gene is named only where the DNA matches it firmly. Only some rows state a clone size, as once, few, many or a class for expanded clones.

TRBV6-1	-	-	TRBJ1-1	TGTGCCAGCAGGGGGCGACCAGACACTGAAGCTTTCTTT	CASRGRPDTEAFF
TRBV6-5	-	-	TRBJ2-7	TGTGCCAGCAGGATCAACGGACCCTTACCTGAGCAGTACTTC	CASRINGPLPEQYF
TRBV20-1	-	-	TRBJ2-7	TGCAGTGCTGGGCCCGCGGACGAGCAGTACTTC	CSAGPADEQYF
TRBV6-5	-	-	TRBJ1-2	TGTGCCAGCATTCCCTCGACAGCTTCTAACTATGGCTACACCTTC	CASIPSTASNYGYTF
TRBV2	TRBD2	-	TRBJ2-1	TGTGCCAGCAGCCCGTCCCAACTAGCGGTCGTATTGAATGAGCAGTTCTTC	CASSPSQLAVVLNEQFF
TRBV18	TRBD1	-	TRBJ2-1	TGTGCCAGCTCATTAACCGGGACAGCAACCTACAATGAGCAGTTCTTC	CASSLTGTATYNEQFF
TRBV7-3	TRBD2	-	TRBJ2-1	TGTGCCAGCAGCCTCGGACTAGAGGCCATCAATGAGCAGTTCTTC	CASSLGLEAINEQFF
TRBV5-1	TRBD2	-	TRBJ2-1	TGCGCCAGCAGCCCTGGGGCGGGACTAGTGAATGAGCAGTTCTTC	CASSPGAGLVNEQFF
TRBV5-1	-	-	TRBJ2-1	TGCGCCAGCAGCTTGGTAGGGGATGGGGTCAATGAGCAGTTCTTC	CASSLVGDGVNEQFF
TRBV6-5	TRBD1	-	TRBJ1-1	TGTGCCAGCAGTTACCCAGGGGGCGGAAACACTGAAGCTTTCTTT	CASSYPGGGNTEAFF
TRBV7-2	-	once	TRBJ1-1	TGTGCCAGCAGCTTTCCCCCCATTGGGAAAACTGAAGCTTTCTTT	CASSFPPIGKTEAFF
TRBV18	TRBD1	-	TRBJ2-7	TGTGCCAGCTCACAGCAGACAGGGGTCAACGAGCAGTACTTC	CASSQQTGVNEQYF
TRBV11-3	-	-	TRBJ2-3	TGTGCCAGCAGCCTCGGCACAGATACGCAGTATTTT	CASSLGTDTQYF
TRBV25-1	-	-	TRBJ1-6	TGTGCCAGCAACCGGGACCTTAATACACCCCTCCACTTT	CASNRDLNTPLHF
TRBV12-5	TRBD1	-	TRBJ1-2	TGTGCTAGTGGTTTGGTACAAGGACAGGCTCAAGCTAACTATGGCTACACCTTC	CASGLVQGQAQANYGYTF
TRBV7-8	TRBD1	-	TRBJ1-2	TGTGCCAGCAGCTTATTGAGGACAGGGATCTATGGCTACACCTTC	CASSLLRTGIYGYTF
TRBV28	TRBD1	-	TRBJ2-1	TGTGCCAGCAGACTTCAGGGGGCATCCTACAATGAGCAGTTCTTC	CASRLQGASYNEQFF
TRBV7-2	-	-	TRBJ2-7	TGTGCCAGCAGCCGCCGTGGGTGGGCAGGGAGTTTCGTCGAGCAGTACTTC	CASSRRGWAGSFVEQYF
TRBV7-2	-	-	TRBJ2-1	TGTGCCAGCAGCTTAGGCTCCAGCGGATCTTACAATGAGCAGTTCTTC	CASSLGSSGSYNEQFF
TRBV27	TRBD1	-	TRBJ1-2	TGTGCCAGCAGTCCTGTGACAGGGGGGGTCGGTGGCTACACCTTC	CASSPVTGGVGGYTF
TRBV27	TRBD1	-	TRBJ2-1	TGTGCCAGCAGCCCTACCCCGACAGGGTCATCCTATACGAATGAGCAGTTCTTC	CASSPTPTGSSYTNEQFF
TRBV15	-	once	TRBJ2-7	TGTGCCACCAGCAGAGGCGGCAGGGCCTACGAGCAGTACTTC	CATSRGGRAYEQYF
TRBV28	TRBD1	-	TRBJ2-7	TGTGCCAGCACACCCTCCTGGACAGGGGGCCGGGGCCAGCAGTACTTC	CASTPSWTGGRGQQYF
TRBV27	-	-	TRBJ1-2	TGTGCCAGCAGTCCCGGACAGCCGGGCAACTATGGCTACACCTTC	CASSPGQPGNYGYTF
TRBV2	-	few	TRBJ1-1	TGTGCCAGCAGTGGGACAGTGAACACTGAAGCTTTCTTT	CASSGTVNTEAFF
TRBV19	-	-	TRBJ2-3	TGTGCCAGTAGTATAGGGACAGATACGCAGTATTTT	CASSIGTDTQYF
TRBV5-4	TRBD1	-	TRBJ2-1	TGTGCCAGCAGTGCCGGGACAGGGTACAATGAGCAGTTCTTC	CASSAGTGYNEQFF
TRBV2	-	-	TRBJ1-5	TGTGCCAGCAAAATCGATAGCAATCAGCCCCAGCATTTT	CASKIDSNQPQHF
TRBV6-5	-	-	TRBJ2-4	TGTGCCAGCAGTTACTCGGACCCTGGGGCAAACATTCAGTACTTC	CASSYSDPGANIQYF
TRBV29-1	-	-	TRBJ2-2	TGCAGCGTTGCACAGAACACCGGGGAGCTGTTTTTT	CSVAQNTGELFF
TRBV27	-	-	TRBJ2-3	TGTGCCAGCAGTCCATCGGGACGTCTAGTTGATACGCAGTATTTT	CASSPSGRLVDTQYF
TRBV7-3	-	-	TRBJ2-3	TGTGCCAGCAGCCCCACGATCGGGACAGATACGCAGTATTTT	CASSPTIGTDTQYF
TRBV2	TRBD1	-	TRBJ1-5	TGTGCCAGCAAATGGGGACAGGGAAGTCAGCCCCAGCATTTT	CASKWGQGSQPQHF
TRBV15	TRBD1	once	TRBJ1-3	TGTGCCACCAGCAGAGATCGGGGACAGGGAGGAAACACCATATATTTT	CATSRDRGQGGNTIYF
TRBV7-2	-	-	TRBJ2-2	TGTGCCAGCAGCCCCCCGCCCACCGGGGAGCTGTTTTTT	CASSPPPTGELFF